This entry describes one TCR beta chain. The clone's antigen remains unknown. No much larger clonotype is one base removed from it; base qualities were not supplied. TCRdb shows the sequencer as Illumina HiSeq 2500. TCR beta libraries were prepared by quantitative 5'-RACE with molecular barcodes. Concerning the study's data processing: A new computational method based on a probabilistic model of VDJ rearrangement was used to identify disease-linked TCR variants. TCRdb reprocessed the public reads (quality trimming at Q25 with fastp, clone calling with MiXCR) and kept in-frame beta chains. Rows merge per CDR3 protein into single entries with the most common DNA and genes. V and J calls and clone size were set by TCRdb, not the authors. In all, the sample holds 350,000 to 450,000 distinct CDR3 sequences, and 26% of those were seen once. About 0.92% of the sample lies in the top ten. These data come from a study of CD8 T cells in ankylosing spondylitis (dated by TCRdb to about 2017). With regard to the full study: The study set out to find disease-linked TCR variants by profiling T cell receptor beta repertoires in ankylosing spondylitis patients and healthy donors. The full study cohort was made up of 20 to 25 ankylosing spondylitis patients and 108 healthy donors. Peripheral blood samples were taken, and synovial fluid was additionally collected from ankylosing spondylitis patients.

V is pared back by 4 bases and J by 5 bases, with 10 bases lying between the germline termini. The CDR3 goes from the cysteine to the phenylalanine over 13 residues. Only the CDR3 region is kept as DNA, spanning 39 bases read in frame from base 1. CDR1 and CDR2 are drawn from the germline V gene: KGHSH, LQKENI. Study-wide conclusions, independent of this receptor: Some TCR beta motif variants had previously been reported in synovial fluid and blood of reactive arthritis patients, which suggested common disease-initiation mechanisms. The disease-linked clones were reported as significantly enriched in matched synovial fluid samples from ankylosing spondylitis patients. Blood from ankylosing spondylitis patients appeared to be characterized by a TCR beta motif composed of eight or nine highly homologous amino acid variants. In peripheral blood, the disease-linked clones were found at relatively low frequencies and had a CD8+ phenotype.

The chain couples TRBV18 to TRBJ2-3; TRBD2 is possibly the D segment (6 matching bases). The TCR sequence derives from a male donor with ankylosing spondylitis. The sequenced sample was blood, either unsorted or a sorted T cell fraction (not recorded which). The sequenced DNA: TGTGCCAGCTCACGTAGCGGATTAGATACGCAGTATTTT. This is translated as CASSRSGLDTQYF.